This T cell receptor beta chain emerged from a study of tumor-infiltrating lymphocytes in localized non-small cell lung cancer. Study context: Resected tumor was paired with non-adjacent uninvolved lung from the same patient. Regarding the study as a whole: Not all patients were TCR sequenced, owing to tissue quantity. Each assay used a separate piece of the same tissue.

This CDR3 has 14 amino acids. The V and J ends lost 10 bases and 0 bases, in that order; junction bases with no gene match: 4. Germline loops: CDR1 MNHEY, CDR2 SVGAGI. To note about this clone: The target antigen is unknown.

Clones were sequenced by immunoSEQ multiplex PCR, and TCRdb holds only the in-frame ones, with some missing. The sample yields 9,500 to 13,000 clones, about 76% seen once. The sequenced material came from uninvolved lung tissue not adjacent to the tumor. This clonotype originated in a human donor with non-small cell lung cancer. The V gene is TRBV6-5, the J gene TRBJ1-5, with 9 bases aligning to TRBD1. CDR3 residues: CATRDRDSNQPQHF. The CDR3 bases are TGTGCCACCCGGGACAGGGATAGCAATCAGCCCCAGCATTTT.